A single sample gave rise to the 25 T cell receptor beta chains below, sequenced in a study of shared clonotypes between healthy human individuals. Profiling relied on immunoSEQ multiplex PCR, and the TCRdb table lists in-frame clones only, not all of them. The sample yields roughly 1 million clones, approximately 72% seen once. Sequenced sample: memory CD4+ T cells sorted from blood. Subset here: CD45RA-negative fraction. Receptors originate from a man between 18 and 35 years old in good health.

This CDR3 is CASSQNDRVWGYTF. The CDR3 region has the DNA TGTGCCAGCAGCCAAAACGACAGGGTTTGGGGCTACACCTTC. The chain recombines TRBV4-2 with TRBJ1-2; TRBD1 matches 7 bases. Germline trimming cut 2 bases from V and 8 bases from J; bases unmatched to any gene: 8. CDR1 is LGHNA, CDR2 YNFKEQ, per germline. The CDR3 is made up of 14 amino acids.

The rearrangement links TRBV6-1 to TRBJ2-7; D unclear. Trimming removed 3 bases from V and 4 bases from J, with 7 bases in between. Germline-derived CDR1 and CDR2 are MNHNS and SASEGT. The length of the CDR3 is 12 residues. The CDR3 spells CASSESQYEQYF. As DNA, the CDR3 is TGTGCCAGCAGTGAGTCCCAGTACGAGCAGTACTTC.

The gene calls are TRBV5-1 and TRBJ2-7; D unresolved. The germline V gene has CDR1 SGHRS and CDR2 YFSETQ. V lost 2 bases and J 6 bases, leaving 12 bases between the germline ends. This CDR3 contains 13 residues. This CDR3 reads CASSLASWGEQYF. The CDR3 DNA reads TGCGCCAGCAGCTTAGCGTCCTGGGGCGAGCAGTACTTC.

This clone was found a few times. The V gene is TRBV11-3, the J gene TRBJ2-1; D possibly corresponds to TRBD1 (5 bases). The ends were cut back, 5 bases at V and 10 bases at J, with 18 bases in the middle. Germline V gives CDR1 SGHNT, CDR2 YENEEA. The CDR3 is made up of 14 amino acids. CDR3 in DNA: TGTGCCAGCAGCCCAAGTGGGCAAGGGGCCGAGCAGTTCTTC. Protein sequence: CASSPSGQGAEQFF.

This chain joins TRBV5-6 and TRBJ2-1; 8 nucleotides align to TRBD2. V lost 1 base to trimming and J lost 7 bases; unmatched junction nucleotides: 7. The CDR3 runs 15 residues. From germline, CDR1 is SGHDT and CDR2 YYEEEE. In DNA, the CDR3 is TGTGCCAGCAGCTTGAAAGCGGGAGAGAGAAATGAGCAGTTCTTC. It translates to CASSLKAGERNEQFF.

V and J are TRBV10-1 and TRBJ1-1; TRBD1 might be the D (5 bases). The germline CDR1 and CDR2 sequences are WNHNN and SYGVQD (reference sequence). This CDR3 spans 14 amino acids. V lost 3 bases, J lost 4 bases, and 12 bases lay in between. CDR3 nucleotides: TGCGCCAGCAGTGAAAGGGGCAAGACCACTGAAGCTTTCTTT. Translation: CASSERGKTTEAFF.

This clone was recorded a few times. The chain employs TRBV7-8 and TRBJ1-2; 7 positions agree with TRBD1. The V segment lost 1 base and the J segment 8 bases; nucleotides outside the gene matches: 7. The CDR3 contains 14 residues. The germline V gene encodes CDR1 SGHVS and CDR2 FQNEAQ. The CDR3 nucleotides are TGTGCCAGCAGCTTAGGCGAGGGGGCGAGAGGCTACACCTTC. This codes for CASSLGEGARGYTF.

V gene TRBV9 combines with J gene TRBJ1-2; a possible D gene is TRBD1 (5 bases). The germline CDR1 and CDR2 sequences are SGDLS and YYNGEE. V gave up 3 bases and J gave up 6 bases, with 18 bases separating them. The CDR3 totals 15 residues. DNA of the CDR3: TGTGCCAGCAGCGCCTCCCAGGGAAGGCTAAATGGCTACACCTTC. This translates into CASSASQGRLNGYTF.

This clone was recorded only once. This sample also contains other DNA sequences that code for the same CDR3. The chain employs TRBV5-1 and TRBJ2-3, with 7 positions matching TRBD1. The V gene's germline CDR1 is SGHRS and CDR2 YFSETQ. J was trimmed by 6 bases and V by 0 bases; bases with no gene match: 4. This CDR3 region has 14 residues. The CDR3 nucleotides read TGCGCCAGCAGCTTGGACAGGGGAAGGGATACGCAGTATTTT. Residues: CASSLDRGRDTQYF. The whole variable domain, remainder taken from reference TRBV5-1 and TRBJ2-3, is KAGVTQTPRYLIKTRGQQVTLSCSPISGHRSVSWYQQTPGQGLQFLFEYFSETQRNKGNFPGRFSGRQFSNSRSEMNVSTLELGDSALYLCASSLDRGRDTQYFGPGTRLTVL.

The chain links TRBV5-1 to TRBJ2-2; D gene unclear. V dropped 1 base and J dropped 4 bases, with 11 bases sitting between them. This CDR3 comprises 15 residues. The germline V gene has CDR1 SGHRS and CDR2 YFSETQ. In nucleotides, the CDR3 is TGCGCCAGCAGCTTGACTATTAGAGGCACCGGGGAGCTGTTTTTT. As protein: CASSLTIRGTGELFF. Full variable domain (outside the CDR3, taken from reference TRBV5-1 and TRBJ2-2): KAGVTQTPRYLIKTRGQQVTLSCSPISGHRSVSWYQQTPGQGLQFLFEYFSETQRNKGNFPGRFSGRQFSNSRSEMNVSTLELGDSALYLCASSLTIRGTGELFFGEGSRLTVL.

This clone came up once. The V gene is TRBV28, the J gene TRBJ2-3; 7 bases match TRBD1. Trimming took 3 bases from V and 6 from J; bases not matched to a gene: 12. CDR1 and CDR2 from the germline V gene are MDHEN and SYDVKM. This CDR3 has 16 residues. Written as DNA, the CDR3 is TGTGCCAGCAGTTTCCAGTCGACAGGGCTCAGGGATACGCAGTATTTT. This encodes CASSFQSTGLRDTQYF.

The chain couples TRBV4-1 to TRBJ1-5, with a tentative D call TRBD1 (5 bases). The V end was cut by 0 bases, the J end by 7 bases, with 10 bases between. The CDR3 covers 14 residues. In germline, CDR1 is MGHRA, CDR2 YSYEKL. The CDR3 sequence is CASSQDGGKQPQHF. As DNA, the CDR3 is TGCGCCAGCAGCCAAGATGGGGGAAAACAGCCCCAGCATTTT.

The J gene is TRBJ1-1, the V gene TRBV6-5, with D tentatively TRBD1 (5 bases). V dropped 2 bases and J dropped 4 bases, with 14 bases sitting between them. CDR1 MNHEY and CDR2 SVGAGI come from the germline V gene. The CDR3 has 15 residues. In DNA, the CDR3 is TGTGCCAGCAGTTACGGGAGGGGAGGTGTCACTGAAGCTTTCTTT. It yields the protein CASSYGRGGVTEAFF.

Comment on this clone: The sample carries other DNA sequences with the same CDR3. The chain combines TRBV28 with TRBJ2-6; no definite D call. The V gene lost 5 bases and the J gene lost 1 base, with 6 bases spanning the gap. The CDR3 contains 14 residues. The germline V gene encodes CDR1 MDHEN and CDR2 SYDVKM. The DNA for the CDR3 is TGTGCCAGCAGTCGCAGTTCTGGGGCCAACGTCCTGACTTTC. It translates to CASSRSSGANVLTF.

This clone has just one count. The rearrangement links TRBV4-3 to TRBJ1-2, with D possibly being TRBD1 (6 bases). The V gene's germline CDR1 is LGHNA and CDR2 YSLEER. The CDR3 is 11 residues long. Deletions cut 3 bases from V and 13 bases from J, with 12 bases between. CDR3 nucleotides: TGCGCCAGCAGCCAGGGGGGACACCCCACCTTC. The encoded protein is CASSQGGHPTF.

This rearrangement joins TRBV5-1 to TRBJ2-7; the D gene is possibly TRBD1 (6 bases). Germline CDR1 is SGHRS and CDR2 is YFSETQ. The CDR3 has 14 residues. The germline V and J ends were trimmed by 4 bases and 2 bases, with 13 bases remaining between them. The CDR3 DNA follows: TGCGCCAGCAGCGATACCGGGACAACCTACGAGCAGTACTTC. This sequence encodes CASSDTGTTYEQYF.

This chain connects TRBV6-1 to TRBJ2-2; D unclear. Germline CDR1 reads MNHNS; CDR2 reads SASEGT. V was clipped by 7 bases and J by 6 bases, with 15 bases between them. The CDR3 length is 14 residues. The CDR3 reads CASTGRATSGELFF. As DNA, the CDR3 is TGTGCCAGCACCGGCCGGGCGACTTCCGGGGAGCTGTTTTTT.

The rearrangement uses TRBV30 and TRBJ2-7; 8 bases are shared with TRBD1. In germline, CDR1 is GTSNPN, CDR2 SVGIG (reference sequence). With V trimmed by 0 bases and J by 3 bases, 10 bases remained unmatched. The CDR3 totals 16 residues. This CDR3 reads CAWSVTGQGDGYEQYF. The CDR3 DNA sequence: TGTGCCTGGAGTGTTACAGGACAGGGAGATGGCTACGAGCAGTACTTC. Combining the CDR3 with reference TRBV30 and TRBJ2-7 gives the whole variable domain SQTIHQWPATLVQPVGSPLSLECTVEGTSNPNLYWYRQAAGRGLQLLFYSVGIGQISSEVPQNLSASRPQDRQFILSSKKLLLSDSGFYLCAWSVTGQGDGYEQYFGPGTRLTVT.

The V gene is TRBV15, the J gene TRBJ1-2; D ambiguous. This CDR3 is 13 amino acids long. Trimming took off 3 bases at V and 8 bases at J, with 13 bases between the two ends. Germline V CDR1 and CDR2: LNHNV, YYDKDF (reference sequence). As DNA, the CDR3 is TGTGCCACCAGCAGGACGTCAGGAGCCGGCTACACCTTC. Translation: CATSRTSGAGYTF.

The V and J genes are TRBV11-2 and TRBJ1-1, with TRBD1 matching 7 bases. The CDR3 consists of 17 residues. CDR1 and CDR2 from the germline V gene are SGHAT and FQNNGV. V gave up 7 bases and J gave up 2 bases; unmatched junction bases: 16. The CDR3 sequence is CASTLRGTAQENTEAFF. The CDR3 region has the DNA TGTGCCAGCACCCTCAGGGGGACAGCCCAAGAAAACACTGAAGCTTTCTTT.

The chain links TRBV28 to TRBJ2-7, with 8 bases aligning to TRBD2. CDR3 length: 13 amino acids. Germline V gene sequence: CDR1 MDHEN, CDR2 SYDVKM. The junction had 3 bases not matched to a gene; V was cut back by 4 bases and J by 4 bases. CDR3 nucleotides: TGTGCCAGCAGTTCGGGGGGGTTTTACGAGCAGTACTTC. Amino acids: CASSSGGFYEQYF. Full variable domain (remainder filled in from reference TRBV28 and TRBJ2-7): DVKVTQSSRYLVKRTGEKVFLECVQDMDHENMFWYRQDPGLGLRLIYFSYDVKMKEKGDIPEGYSVSREKKERFSLILESASTNQTSMYLCASSSGGFYEQYFGPGTRLTVT.

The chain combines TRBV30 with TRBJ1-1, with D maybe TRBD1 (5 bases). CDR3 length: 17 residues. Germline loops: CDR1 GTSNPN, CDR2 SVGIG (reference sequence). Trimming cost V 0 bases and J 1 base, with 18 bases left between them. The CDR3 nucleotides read TGTGCCTGGAGTGTACGGGGGAGGGTCCTAACGAACACTGAAGCTTTCTTT. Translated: CAWSVRGRVLTNTEAFF.

The CDR3 DNA reads TGTGCCAGCAGCTTATGGGCAGGGGGCCAGGAGACCCAGTACTTC. The encoded protein is CASSLWAGGQETQYF. V is TRBV7-2 and J is TRBJ2-5; 8 bases agree with TRBD1. Germline V gene lookup returns CDR1 SGHTA and CDR2 FQGNSA. This CDR3 comprises 15 residues. The V gene end was trimmed by 2 bases and the J gene end by 5 bases; junction bases not matched to a gene: 7.

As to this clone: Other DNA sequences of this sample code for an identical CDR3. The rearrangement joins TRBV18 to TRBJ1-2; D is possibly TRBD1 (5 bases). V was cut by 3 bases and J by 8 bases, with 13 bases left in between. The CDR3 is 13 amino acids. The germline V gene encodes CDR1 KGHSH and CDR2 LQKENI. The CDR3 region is CASSPSDTRGYTF. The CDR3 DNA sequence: TGTGCCAGCTCACCGTCGGACACGCGGGGCTACACCTTC.

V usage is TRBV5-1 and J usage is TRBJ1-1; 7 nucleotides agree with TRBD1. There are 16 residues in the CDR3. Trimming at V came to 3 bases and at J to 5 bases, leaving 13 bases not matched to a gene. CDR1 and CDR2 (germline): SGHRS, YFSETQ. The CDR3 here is CASSSSDRDRRTEAFF. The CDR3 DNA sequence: TGCGCCAGCAGCTCATCGGACCGGGACAGAAGGACTGAAGCTTTCTTT.